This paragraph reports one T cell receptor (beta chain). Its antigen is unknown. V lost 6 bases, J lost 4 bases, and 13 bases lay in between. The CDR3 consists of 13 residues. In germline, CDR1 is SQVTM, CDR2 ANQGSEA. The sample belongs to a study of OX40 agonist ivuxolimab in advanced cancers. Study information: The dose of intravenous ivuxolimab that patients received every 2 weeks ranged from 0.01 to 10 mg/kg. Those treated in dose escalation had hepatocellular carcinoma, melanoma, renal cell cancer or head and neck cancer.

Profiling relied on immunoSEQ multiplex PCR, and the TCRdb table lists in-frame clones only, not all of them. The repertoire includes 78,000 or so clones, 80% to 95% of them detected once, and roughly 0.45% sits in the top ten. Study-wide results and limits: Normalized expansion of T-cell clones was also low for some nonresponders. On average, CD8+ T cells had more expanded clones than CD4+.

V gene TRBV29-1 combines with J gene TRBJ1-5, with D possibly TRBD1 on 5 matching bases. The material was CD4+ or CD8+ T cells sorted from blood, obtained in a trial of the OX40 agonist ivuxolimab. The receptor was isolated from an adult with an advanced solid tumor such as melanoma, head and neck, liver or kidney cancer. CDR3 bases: TGCAGCGTCGCCGACAGACAAAATCAGCCCCAGCATTTT. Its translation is CSVADRQNQPQHF.